This T cell receptor (beta chain) is drawn from a study of CD8+CD57+ T cells in acquired aplastic anemia. About the study: On average, sorted CD4+ and CD8+ cells gave roughly 3 ug of DNA.

Patients picked for sequencing had shown CD8+CD57+ cell expansion detected by flow cytometry. Acquired aplastic anemia of severe grade affected all patients. Blood sampling was performed on the patients, and none of them had received therapy by then. Investigators profiled TCR beta VDJ and CDR3 from genomic DNA template. A single record per CDR3 protein comes from TCRdb applying MiXCR to the reads. There are roughly 190,000 distinct CDR3 sequences in the sample; under 55% occur only once, and about 8.8% lies in the top ten. Overall study findings and caveats: Found in both controls and patients were approximately 29 CD8+ CDR3 sequences.

V lost 1 base and J 5 bases, leaving 6 bases between the germline ends. Germline V CDR1 and CDR2: MNHNY, SVGAGI (reference sequence). The CDR3 runs to 13 residues. This clonotype was recorded at least ten times. Its specificity is unknown. The material sequenced was sorted CD4+, CD8+, or CD8+CD57+ T cells (not recorded which) from PBMCs. This receptor was identified in a human donor with aplastic anemia. V is TRBV6-6 and J is TRBJ1-5; D remains unclear. Here the CDR3 reads CASSYFGDQPQHF. The CDR3 DNA sequence: TGTGCCAGCAGTTACTTTGGGGATCAGCCCCAGCATTTT.